This TCR beta chain derives from a study of T cells in Graves' hyperthyroidism and ophthalmopathy. Across the study: Peripheral blood was obtained at initial diagnosis, preceding any treatment.

It was RNA transcripts that yielded the amplified TCR beta CDR3 regions. Researchers ran a first-round RT-PCR on the TCR CDR3 using the HTBI primer set. MiXCR, applied by TCRdb to the multiplex PCR reads, yields one record per CDR3 protein. The repertoire holds hundreds of thousands of distinct CDR3 sequences, with 11% to 15% as singletons. Hyperthyroidism patients were newly diagnosed, had disease duration under 2 months, and were aged 18 to 65 years. Study conclusions and caveats: Progression to ophthalmopathy was predicted a median of roughly 6.6 months early.

Ten or more counts support this clonotype. The antigen is not known. Trimming stripped 4 bases from V and 3 bases from J, with 15 bases between. Germline CDR1 and CDR2: SEHNR and FQNEAQ (reference sequence). CDR3 length: 15 residues. V usage is TRBV7-9 and J usage is TRBJ1-1, with D possibly TRBD1 on 5 matching bases. What was sequenced was blood. This sequence originates from a woman under 30 with Graves' hyperthyroidism. Here the CDR3 DNA reads TGTGCCAGCAGCTGGCAGGGTCTAGGTCACACTGAAGCTTTCTTT. Amino acid sequence: CASSWQGLGHTEAFF.